The table lists the clone carrying this T cell receptor beta chain with a few counts. Its specificity is not known. Reared together, all three twin pairs probably met the same infectious agents and vaccines. There are 11 residues in the CDR3. The germline CDR1 and CDR2 sequences are SQVTM and ANQGSEA. V lost 4 bases, J lost 6 bases, and 7 bases lay in between. This sample is part of a study of identical twins' blood T cells. A single record per CDR3 protein comes from TCRdb applying MiXCR to the 5' RACE reads. Of around 380,000 distinct CDR3 sequences in the sample, over 25% were seen once. Notes on the study in general: Each donor's most abundant TCRbeta clonotypes shared more CDR3 sequences with her twin than unrelated donors.

Sample: PBMCs. The V gene is TRBV29-1, the J gene TRBJ2-4; D gene uncertain. The sequence was collected from a woman aged 18-55 years in good health. This CDR3 is CSVGAGNIQYF. In nucleotides, the CDR3 is TGCAGCGTTGGGGCCGGAAACATTCAGTACTTC.